The 18 T cell receptor beta chains listed next were all sequenced from one sample in a study of beta chain features in type 1 diabetes. Reverse transcribing all isolated RNA meant expressed TCRB transcripts were sequenced. Profiled with immunoSEQ multiplex PCR; TCRdb holds only in-frame clones, not every one. Found here are 85,000 to 110,000 clones, about 26% of them singletons; the top ten hold about 0.49%. Overall study findings and caveats: Across all four CD4+ subsets, people with type 1 diabetes showed modestly shorter TCRB CDR3s.

For these TCRs, the target antigens are not known. The sequenced sample consisted of central memory CD4+ T cells from blood. The receptor set was obtained from a woman aged 18 to 35 with type 1 diabetes.

The sample holds a few counts of this clone. The rearrangement uses TRBV11-3 and TRBJ2-1, with TRBD2 identical over 12 bases. Trimming cost V 1 base and J 5 bases; bases outside gene matches: 3. Germline-derived CDR1 and CDR2 are SGHNT and YENEEA. This CDR3 comprises 16 residues. CDR3 protein: CASSLGTSGRHNEQFF. The DNA for the CDR3 is TGTGCCAGCAGCTTAGGTACTAGCGGGAGGCACAATGAGCAGTTCTTC.

This chain links TRBV19 with TRBJ2-5, with 9 bases lining up with TRBD2. Looked up from germline, CDR1 is LNHDA and CDR2 is SQIVND (reference sequence). Trimming took 8 bases from V and 5 from J; bases not matched to a gene: 6. The CDR3 covers 13 residues. The CDR3 here is CASRTSVAETQYF. The CDR3 coding sequence is TGTGCCAGTCGGACTAGCGTAGCGGAGACCCAGTACTTC.

V usage is TRBV11-2 and J usage is TRBJ1-1; D is unresolved. V lost 3 bases and J lost 4, with 12 bases in between. The germline V gene encodes CDR1 SGHAT and CDR2 FQNNGV. The CDR3 is 14 residues long. The CDR3, as DNA: TGTGCCAGCAGCTTTCTTGTGCAGGCCACTGAAGCTTTCTTT. Translating it yields CASSFLVQATEAFF.

This clone was recorded a few times. The V gene is TRBV29-1, the J gene TRBJ2-7; 10 nucleotides align to TRBD2. CDR3 length: 14 residues. The V gene's germline CDR1 is SQVTM and CDR2 ANQGSEA. J was trimmed by 7 bases and V by 5 bases; bases with no gene match: 11. CDR3 loop: CSVRTSGALREQYF. The CDR3, as DNA: TGCAGCGTTCGAACTAGCGGGGCCCTACGGGAGCAGTACTTC.

The chain carries TRBV5-6 and TRBJ2-5, with TRBD1 matching 7 bases. Germline CDR1 and CDR2: SGHDT and YYEEEE. Trimming removed 2 bases from V and 5 bases from J; junction bases left unmatched: 3. The CDR3 extends over 13 amino acids. CDR3 residues: CASSFDRVETQYF. DNA of the CDR3: TGTGCCAGCAGCTTCGACAGGGTCGAGACCCAGTACTTC.

In this sample, this clone turned up a few times. The genes are TRBV19 and TRBJ1-3, with D perhaps matching TRBD1 (6 bases). The germline V gene encodes CDR1 LNHDA and CDR2 SQIVND (reference sequence). V lost 6 bases and J lost 3, with 9 bases in between. This CDR3 spans 13 amino acids. CDR3 residues: CASRTDSGNTIYF. The CDR3 DNA reads TGTGCCAGTAGGACGGACAGTGGAAACACCATATATTTT.

V gene TRBV10-3 combines with J gene TRBJ2-1; TRBD2 aligns across 8 bases. The V gene's germline CDR1 is ENHRY and CDR2 SYGVKD. The ends lost 6 bases at V and 2 bases at J; junction bases unmatched: 3. The CDR3 is 14 residues long. The CDR3 reads CAIRDSGAYNEQFF. CDR3 DNA: TGTGCCATCAGAGATAGCGGGGCCTACAATGAGCAGTTCTTC.

The gene calls are TRBV11-3 and TRBJ2-1, with D perhaps matching TRBD1 (5 bases). This CDR3 spans 13 amino acids. V lost 0 bases to trimming and J lost 5 bases, with 5 bases between them. Germline V CDR1 and CDR2: SGHNT, YENEEA. The CDR3 loop reads CASSLEQDNEQFF. In DNA, the CDR3 is TGTGCCAGCAGCTTAGAACAGGACAATGAGCAGTTCTTC.

The chain recombines TRBV4-1 with TRBJ1-5; D is perhaps TRBD1 (6 bases). Trimming shortened V by 4 bases and J by 1 base, and 14 bases separated the two germline ends. CDR1 is MGHRA and CDR2 is YSYEKL in the germline V gene. The CDR3 is made up of 16 amino acids. The CDR3: CASSLTGSRSNQPQHF. In nucleotides, the CDR3 is TGCGCCAGCAGCCTCACAGGGAGTCGGAGCAATCAGCCCCAGCATTTT.

This clone was seen a few times. The J gene is TRBJ2-2, the V gene TRBV6-5; 7 nucleotides align to TRBD1. The CDR3 runs to 14 residues. In germline, CDR1 is MNHEY, CDR2 SVGAGI. With V trimmed by 5 bases and J by 5 bases, 5 bases remained unmatched. CDR3 residues: CASSPPGGTGELFF. The CDR3 nucleotides read TGTGCCAGCAGTCCACCAGGGGGTACCGGGGAGCTGTTTTTT.

The V and J genes are TRBV10-2 and TRBJ1-1; unclear D gene. The germline V and J ends were trimmed by 5 bases and 4 bases, with 5 bases remaining between them. The CDR3 spans 11 residues. CDR1 WSHSY and CDR2 SAAADI come from the germline V gene. The CDR3 here is CASSPSTEAFF. The CDR3 DNA reads TGCGCCAGCAGTCCCAGCACTGAAGCTTTCTTT.

The chain's CDR3 is CASSYYDRASYGYTF. The DNA of the CDR3 is TGTGCCAGCAGCTATTACGACAGGGCCAGCTATGGCTACACCTTC. The V gene is TRBV5-6, the J gene TRBJ1-2, with 7 positions matching TRBD1. Germline CDR1 and CDR2: SGHDT and YYEEEE. The CDR3 sequence is 15 residues long. Germline trimming cut 3 bases from V and 4 bases from J; bases unmatched to any gene: 9.

This rearrangement joins TRBV10-3 to TRBJ2-7; no reliable D call. Germline assignment: CDR1 ENHRY and CDR2 SYGVKD. V lost 0 bases to trimming and J lost 6 bases, with 6 bases between them. The CDR3 length is 12 residues. CDR3 DNA sequence: TGTGCCATCAGTGAGTCGGGCCTCGAGCAGTACTTC. As protein: CAISESGLEQYF.

The chain recombines TRBV9 with TRBJ1-4; 9 nucleotides line up with TRBD1. CDR1 is SGDLS and CDR2 is YYNGEE in the germline V gene. The length of the CDR3 is 18 residues. With V trimmed by 2 bases and J by 0 bases, 8 bases remained unmatched. Here the CDR3 DNA reads TGTGCCAGCAGCGTGAGGGGGGGACAGGGCACAACTAATGAAAAACTGTTTTTT. It yields the protein CASSVRGGQGTTNEKLFF.

This clone was seen more than once but under ten times. This chain uses TRBV7-9 with TRBJ1-4; D remains ambiguous. V was trimmed by 5 bases and J by 8 bases, leaving 12 bases between them. Germline CDR1 reads SEHNR; CDR2 reads FQNEAQ (reference sequence). The CDR3 has 13 amino acids. The chain's CDR3 is CASSPPPTEKLFF. The CDR3 DNA reads as TGTGCCAGCAGCCCACCGCCCACAGAAAAACTGTTTTTT.

This clone was counted once. The J gene is TRBJ1-2, the V gene TRBV5-4; D is unresolved. The CDR3 extends over 13 amino acids. Germline V gene lookup returns CDR1 SGHNT and CDR2 YYREEE (reference sequence). Trimming removed 0 bases at V and 6 bases at J, with 9 bases between. The CDR3 is CASSLALPDGYTF. DNA of the CDR3: TGTGCCAGCAGCTTGGCCCTGCCAGATGGCTACACCTTC.

This clone was detected only a few times. This chain links TRBV6-6 with TRBJ2-7, with D unresolved. The CDR3 totals 14 residues. Germline V gene lookup returns CDR1 MNHNY and CDR2 SVGAGI (reference sequence). V was trimmed by 2 bases and J by 0 bases, leaving 8 bases between them. The CDR3: CASSYGSGSYEQYF. CDR3 bases: TGTGCCAGCAGTTACGGCAGTGGCTCCTACGAGCAGTACTTC.

This clone was seen a few times. This chain links TRBV19 with TRBJ2-3, with TRBD1 matching 8 bases. CDR3 size: 16 residues. V shed 5 bases, J shed 3 bases, and the junction held 10 bases outside the gene matches. Germline CDR1 LNHDA, CDR2 SQIVND (reference sequence). The CDR3 DNA sequence: TGTGCCAGTAGTCGGACAGGGCAATTAGGGACAGATACGCAGTATTTT. Protein: CASSRTGQLGTDTQYF.